Below, 25 T cell receptor beta chains from the same sample are listed, as sequenced in a study of cytomegalovirus exposure and HLA in healthy donors. 60 Vbeta and 13 Jbeta primers were used in PCR. TCRdb's copy holds only in-frame clones and misses some; the assay was immunoSEQ multiplex PCR. This sample has about 160,000 clones, with about three quarters found just once. Sequencing was performed on PBMCs. These receptors originate from a young woman in good health and CMV-seronegative.

This clone was counted only a few times. The chain links TRBV11-2 to TRBJ2-7, with a tentative D call TRBD2 (5 bases). Trimming shortened V by 7 bases and J by 4 bases, and 23 bases separated the two germline ends. CDR1 is SGHAT, CDR2 FQNNGV, per germline. CDR3 size: 16 residues. Written as DNA, the CDR3 is TGTGCCAGCACCCCCCTCGGGCGGGCGAGCCGGTACGAGCAGTACTTC. It is translated as CASTPLGRASRYEQYF.

The chain recombines TRBV5-1 with TRBJ1-3; unclear D gene. Per germline, CDR1 SGHRS and CDR2 YFSETQ. The CDR3 covers 14 residues. Trimming stripped 1 base from V and 3 bases from J, with 8 bases between. In DNA, the CDR3 is TGCGCCAGCAGCTTGCAGGTCGGTGGAAACACCATATATTTT. Encoded protein: CASSLQVGGNTIYF.

The rearrangement uses TRBV30 and TRBJ2-3; 10 positions match TRBD2. The CDR3 has 15 residues. V dropped 0 bases and J dropped 4; count of bases not matched to a gene: 4. Germline CDR1 GTSNPN, CDR2 SVGIG (reference sequence). This CDR3 reads CAWSVAGGPADTQYF. CDR3 bases: TGTGCCTGGAGTGTAGCGGGGGGGCCCGCAGATACGCAGTATTTT.

This chain connects TRBV5-1 to TRBJ2-7; D ambiguous. The CDR3 loop spans 13 amino acids. Trimming left V 0 bases short and J 2 bases short, with 6 bases between. Germline assignment: CDR1 SGHRS and CDR2 YFSETQ. The CDR3 sequence is CASSLGHPYEQYF. CDR3 in DNA: TGCGCCAGCAGCTTGGGGCACCCCTACGAGCAGTACTTC.

The genes are TRBV7-3 and TRBJ1-1, with TRBD1 matching over 7 bases. V was pared by 2 bases and J by 4 bases, with 1 base of the junction left unmatched. Germline assignment: CDR1 SGHTA and CDR2 FQGTGA. This CDR3 has 13 residues. The CDR3 sequence is CASSLSGGTEAFF. CDR3 nucleotides: TGTGCCAGCAGCTTATCAGGGGGCACTGAAGCTTTCTTT. The full variable domain, rest sourced from reference TRBV7-3 and TRBJ1-1, is GAGVSQTPSNKVTEKGKYVELRCDPISGHTALYWYRQSLGQGPEFLIYFQGTGAADDSGLPNDRFFAVRPEGSVSTLKIQRTERGDSAVYLCASSLSGGTEAFFGQGTRLTVV.

The gene calls are TRBV11-2 and TRBJ1-1, with TRBD1 matching 10 bases. From germline, CDR1 is SGHAT and CDR2 FQNNGV. The CDR3 contains 12 residues. The V gene end was trimmed by 7 bases and the J gene end by 9 bases; junction bases not matched to a gene: 5. CDR3: CASIRDRGKAFF. The CDR3, as DNA: TGTGCCAGCATCCGGGACAGGGGTAAAGCTTTCTTT.

This CDR3 reads CATSRDRGGFFGYTF. DNA of the CDR3: TGTGCCACCAGCAGAGATAGAGGGGGCTTCTTTGGCTACACCTTC. The rearrangement links TRBV15 to TRBJ1-2, with TRBD1 matching over 7 bases. J was trimmed by 7 bases and V by 0 bases; bases with no gene match: 8. Germline V CDR1 and CDR2: LNHNV, YYDKDF (reference sequence). This CDR3 comprises 15 residues. Variable domain in full (rest from reference TRBV15 and TRBJ1-2): DAMVIQNPRYQVTQFGKPVTLSCSQTLNHNVMYWYQQKSSQAPKLLFHYYDKDFNNEADTPDNFQSRRPNTSFCFLDIRSPGLGDTAMYLCATSRDRGGFFGYTFGSGTRLTVV.

The genes are TRBV5-6 and TRBJ2-3; no clear D. The CDR3 runs to 12 residues. V dropped 0 bases and J dropped 3 bases, with 2 bases sitting between them. The germline V gene has CDR1 SGHDT and CDR2 YYEEEE. The CDR3 sequence: CASSLATDTQYF. The CDR3 DNA follows: TGTGCCAGCAGCTTGGCAACAGATACGCAGTATTTT.

The chain is built from TRBV11-1 and TRBJ1-3; D may be TRBD1 (5 bases). V lost 3 bases and J 0 bases, leaving 6 bases between the germline ends. The germline V gene has CDR1 SGHAT and CDR2 FQDESV (reference sequence). This CDR3 is 14 amino acids long. The DNA of the CDR3 is TGTGCCAGCAGCTTCCAGGGCTCTGGAAACACCATATATTTT. Its protein is CASSFQGSGNTIYF.

This clone was seen a few times. The chain couples TRBV6-6 to TRBJ2-5, with 10 bases matching TRBD2. Germline CDR1 is MNHNY and CDR2 is SVGAGI (reference sequence). This CDR3 region has 16 residues. V trimming: 0 bases; J trimming: 2 bases; junction bases outside the gene matches: 3. The CDR3 nucleotides read TGTGCCAGCAGTTACTCCCCTAGCGGGGGACAAGAGACCCAGTACTTC. This encodes CASSYSPSGGQETQYF.

The chain is built from TRBV5-1 and TRBJ1-2; possibly TRBD1 for D (5 bases). This CDR3 has 13 amino acids. The V end was cut by 3 bases, the J end by 8 bases, with 14 bases between. CDR1 is SGHRS, CDR2 YFSETQ, per germline. CDR3 DNA: TGCGCCAGCAGCTCCCAGGGTCAGGAGGGCTACACCTTC. As protein: CASSSQGQEGYTF. The variable domain in full, completed from reference TRBV5-1 and TRBJ1-2, reads KAGVTQTPRYLIKTRGQQVTLSCSPISGHRSVSWYQQTPGQGLQFLFEYFSETQRNKGNFPGRFSGRQFSNSRSEMNVSTLELGDSALYLCASSSQGQEGYTFGSGTRLTVV.

The genes are TRBV4-2 and TRBJ1-6; D is possibly TRBD1 (6 bases). V dropped 1 base and J dropped 10 bases, with 17 bases sitting between them. The germline CDR1 and CDR2 sequences are LGHNA and YNFKEQ. The CDR3 sequence is 16 residues long. CDR3 residues: CASSQGDTQGGSPLHF. The CDR3 DNA follows: TGTGCCAGCAGCCAAGGGGACACCCAAGGCGGCTCACCCCTCCACTTT.

The chain combines TRBV30 with TRBJ2-5, with 12 nucleotides matching TRBD2. The CDR3 length is 15 residues. Germline V CDR1 and CDR2: GTSNPN, SVGIG (reference sequence). V lost 0 bases to trimming and J lost 5 bases; unmatched junction nucleotides: 4. DNA for the CDR3: TGTGCCTGGAGTGTAGGACTAGCGGGAAAGGAGACCCAGTACTTC. Translated, it gives CAWSVGLAGKETQYF.

V gene TRBV5-5 combines with J gene TRBJ2-1; 7 nucleotides match TRBD2. The V gene end was trimmed by 0 bases and the J gene end by 2 bases; junction bases not matched to a gene: 5. Germline V gives CDR1 SGHKS, CDR2 YYEKEE (reference sequence). This CDR3 contains 16 residues. CDR3 bases: TGTGCCAGCAGCTTGGAGGGAGGGAGGACCTACAATGAGCAGTTCTTC. The encoded protein is CASSLEGGRTYNEQFF.

This clone was observed a handful of times. The V call is TRBV18, the J call TRBJ1-1; 7 bases map to TRBD1. In germline, CDR1 is KGHSH, CDR2 LQKENI. With 1 base clipped from V and 4 bases from J, the junction kept 3 bases outside the gene matches. This CDR3 spans 14 amino acids. The CDR3 protein is CASSPQGGSTEAFF. The CDR3 coding sequence is TGTGCCAGCTCACCACAAGGGGGCAGCACTGAAGCTTTCTTT. Supplemented by reference TRBV18 and TRBJ1-1, the full variable domain reads NAGVMQNPRHLVRRRGQEARLRCSPMKGHSHVYWYRQLPEEGLKFMVYLQKENIIDESGMPKERFSAEFPKEGPSILRIQQVVRGDSAAYFCASSPQGGSTEAFFGQGTRLTVV.

The chain employs TRBV5-4 and TRBJ2-3; 12 positions agree with TRBD2. V was pared by 1 base and J by 3 bases, with 6 bases of the junction left unmatched. In germline, CDR1 is SGHNT, CDR2 YYREEE (reference sequence). This CDR3 is built from 17 residues. The CDR3 DNA reads TGTGCCAGCAGCTTGCTAGCGGGGGGGCGGGGAACAGATACGCAGTATTTT. Translation gives CASSLLAGGRGTDTQYF.

This clone occurred a few times. The chain combines TRBV18 with TRBJ2-5; TRBD2 might be the D (5 bases). The CDR3 loop spans 14 amino acids. V lost 4 bases, J lost 3 bases, and 12 bases lay in between. Germline lookup yields CDR1 KGHSH and CDR2 LQKENI. The CDR3 nucleotides are TGTGCCAGCTCACAGTCCCTAGCCGAAGAGACCCAGTACTTC. Amino acid sequence: CASSQSLAEETQYF.

The V gene is TRBV5-5, the J gene TRBJ2-1; possibly TRBD2 for D (6 bases). The CDR3 extends over 16 amino acids. Germline CDR1 SGHKS, CDR2 YYEKEE (reference sequence). Trimming left V 0 bases short and J 2 bases short, with 12 bases between. The CDR3 nucleotides read TGTGCCAGCAGCTTGGAGTGGGGGAGGCCCTACAATGAGCAGTTCTTC. It encodes CASSLEWGRPYNEQFF. The entire variable domain, with the rest obtained from reference TRBV5-5 and TRBJ2-1, is as follows: DAGVTQSPTHLIKTRGQQVTLRCSPISGHKSVSWYQQVLGQGPQFIFQYYEKEERGRGNFPDRFSARQFPNYSSELNVNALLLGDSALYLCASSLEWGRPYNEQFFGPGTRLTVL.

The chain has TRBV7-9 and TRBJ1-6; TRBD1 matches 10 bases. The junction had 7 bases not matched to a gene; V was cut back by 8 bases and J by 6 bases. CDR3 length: 15 residues. Germline assignment: CDR1 SEHNR and CDR2 FQNEAQ (reference sequence). CDR3 loop: CASVLGTGANSPLHF. CDR3 coding DNA: TGTGCCAGCGTACTCGGGACAGGGGCTAATTCACCCCTCCACTTT.

V and J are TRBV5-4 and TRBJ1-4; TRBD1 matches at 7 bases. The CDR3 covers 14 residues. The junction had 5 bases not matched to a gene; V was cut back by 4 bases and J by 5 bases. From germline, CDR1 is SGHNT and CDR2 YYREEE (reference sequence). This CDR3 is CASSGGQRNEKLFF. The DNA of the CDR3 is TGTGCCAGCAGCGGGGGACAGAGGAATGAAAAACTGTTTTTT.

This chain connects TRBV19 to TRBJ1-2; D gene ambiguous. Trimming pared 4 bases from V and 2 bases from J, leaving 5 bases between. The CDR3 is 12 residues long. The germline gives CDR1 LNHDA, CDR2 SQIVND (reference sequence). The CDR3 bases are TGTGCCAGTAGTAGAAGCAACTATGGCTACACCTTC. Translation gives CASSRSNYGYTF.

This clone was detected a few times. CDR3 residues: CASSQEGAGTNEKLFF. The CDR3 DNA sequence: TGTGCCAGCAGCCAAGAGGGGGCGGGAACTAATGAAAAACTGTTTTTT. The chain employs TRBV14 and TRBJ1-4; D might be TRBD1 (6 bases). The CDR3 covers 16 residues. V lost 0 bases and J lost 1, with 9 bases in between. Germline V CDR1 and CDR2: SGHDN, FVKESK.

V and J are TRBV11-1 and TRBJ2-3; possibly TRBD1 for D (6 bases). Trimming removed 5 bases from V and 6 bases from J, with 15 bases in between. This CDR3 contains 14 residues. The germline gives CDR1 SGHAT, CDR2 FQDESV (reference sequence). CDR3: CASSPGLQGDTQYF. The CDR3 coding sequence is TGTGCCAGCAGCCCAGGCCTGCAGGGGGATACGCAGTATTTT.

The V call is TRBV11-2, the J call TRBJ2-7; TRBD1 matches at 7 bases. In germline, CDR1 is SGHAT, CDR2 FQNNGV. The V gene end was trimmed by 2 bases and the J gene end by 4 bases; junction bases not matched to a gene: 11. This CDR3 spans 16 amino acids. The DNA of the CDR3 is TGTGCCAGCAGCTTACCCCCTAACAGGGGAAGGTACGAGCAGTACTTC. This codes for CASSLPPNRGRYEQYF.

The chain carries TRBV5-1 and TRBJ2-2; 11 bases are shared with TRBD2. V was clipped by 4 bases and J by 6 bases; unmatched bases: 8. CDR3 length equals 16 residues. Germline CDR1 and CDR2: SGHRS and YFSETQ. CDR3 sequence reads: CASSTGTSGSPGELFF. The CDR3 coding sequence is TGCGCCAGCAGCACCGGGACTAGCGGTTCTCCCGGGGAGCTGTTTTTT.